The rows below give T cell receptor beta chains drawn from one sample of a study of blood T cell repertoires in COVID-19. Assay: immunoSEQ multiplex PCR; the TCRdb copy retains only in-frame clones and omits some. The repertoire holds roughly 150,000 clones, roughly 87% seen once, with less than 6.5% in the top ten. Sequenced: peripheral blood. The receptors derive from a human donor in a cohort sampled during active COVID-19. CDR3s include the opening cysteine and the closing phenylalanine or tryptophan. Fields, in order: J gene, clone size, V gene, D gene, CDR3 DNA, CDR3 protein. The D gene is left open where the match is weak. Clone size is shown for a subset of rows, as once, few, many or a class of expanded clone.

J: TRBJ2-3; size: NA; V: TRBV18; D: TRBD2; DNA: TGTGCCAGCTCGCCTGCCATAGCGGGGGATAGCACAGATACGCAGTATTTT; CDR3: CASSPAIAGDSTDTQYF
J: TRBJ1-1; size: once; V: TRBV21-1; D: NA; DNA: TGTGCCAGCATAGGCAGGCGGGGCACTGAAGCTTTCTTT; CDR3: CASIGRRGTEAFF
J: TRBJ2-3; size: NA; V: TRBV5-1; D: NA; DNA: TGCGCCAGCAGCTTGGACGGGCACCCGGGGGATACGCAGTATTTT; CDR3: CASSLDGHPGDTQYF
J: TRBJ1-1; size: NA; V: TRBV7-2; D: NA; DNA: TGTGCCAGCAGCCCAATTCCTATTAACACTGAAGCTTTCTTT; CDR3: CASSPIPINTEAFF
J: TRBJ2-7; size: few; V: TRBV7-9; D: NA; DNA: TGTGCCAGCGGGGGGAGATCCTACGAGCAGTACTTC; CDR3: CASGGRSYEQYF
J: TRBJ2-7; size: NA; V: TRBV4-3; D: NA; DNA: TGCGCCAGCAGCCAAGATCTGTTGAAGGGGATCCACGAGCAGTACTTC; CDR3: CASSQDLLKGIHEQYF
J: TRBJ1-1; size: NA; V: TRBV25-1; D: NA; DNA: TGTGCCAGCAGTGAATTGGACAGCTCCGCCGCTTTCTTT; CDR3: CASSELDSSAAFF
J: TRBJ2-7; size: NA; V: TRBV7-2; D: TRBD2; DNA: TGTGCCAGCAGCCGTGGGACTAGCGGCGGCCTCCCCCACGAGCAGTACTTC; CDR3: CASSRGTSGGLPHEQYF
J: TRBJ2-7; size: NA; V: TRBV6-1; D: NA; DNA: TGTGCCAGCAGTGAATCGGCCTACGAGCAGTACTTC; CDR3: CASSESAYEQYF
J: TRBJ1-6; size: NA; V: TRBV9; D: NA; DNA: TGTGCCAGCAGCGTAGCGGGCTCCTATAATTCACCCCTCCACTTT; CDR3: CASSVAGSYNSPLHF
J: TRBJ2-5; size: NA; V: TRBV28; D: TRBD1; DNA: TGTGCCAGCAGTTTGGACCCAGGACAGGGCAAGACCCAGTACTTC; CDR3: CASSLDPGQGKTQYF
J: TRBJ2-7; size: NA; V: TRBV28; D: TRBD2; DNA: TGTGCCAGCAGTCCGAGCGGGGGCCGCTACGAGCAGTACTTC; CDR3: CASSPSGGRYEQYF
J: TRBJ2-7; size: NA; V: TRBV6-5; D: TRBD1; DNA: TGTGCCAGCAGCGCGGCGGGACAGGACTCCTACGAGCAGTACTTC; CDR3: CASSAAGQDSYEQYF
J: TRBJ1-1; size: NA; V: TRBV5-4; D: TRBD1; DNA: TGTGCCAGCAGTCGCGACAGGGAACCGAACACTGAAGCTTTCTTT; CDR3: CASSRDREPNTEAFF
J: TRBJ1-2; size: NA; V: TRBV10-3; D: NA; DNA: TGTGCCATCAGTGAGTCGGAGGAAGGCTACACCTTC; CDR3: CAISESEEGYTF
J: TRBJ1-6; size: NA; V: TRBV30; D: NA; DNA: TGTGCCTGGAGTGGGTCGCGACAGTCAAATTCACCCCTCCACTTT; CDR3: CAWSGSRQSNSPLHF
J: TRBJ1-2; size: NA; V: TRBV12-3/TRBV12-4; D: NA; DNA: TGTGCCAGCTCCCGCGGCTTCTATGGCTACACCTTC; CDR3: CASSRGFYGYTF
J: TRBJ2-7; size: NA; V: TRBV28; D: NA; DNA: TGTGCCAGCAGTTTAGGAGGTTTCACCTACGAGCAGTACTTC; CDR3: CASSLGGFTYEQYF
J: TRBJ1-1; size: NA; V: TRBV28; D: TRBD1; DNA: TGTGCCAGCACCCGACAGGGGGCGCCGACTGAAGCTTTCTTT; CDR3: CASTRQGAPTEAFF
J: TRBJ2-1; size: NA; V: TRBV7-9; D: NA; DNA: TGTGCCAGCAGGTCTGGGCGTGAGCAGTTCTTC; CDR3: CASRSGREQFF
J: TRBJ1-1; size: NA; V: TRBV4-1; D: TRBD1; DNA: TGCGCCAGCAGCCCGGGGGACAGGGGGAACACTGAAGCTTTCTTT; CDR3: CASSPGDRGNTEAFF
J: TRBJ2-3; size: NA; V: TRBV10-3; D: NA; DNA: TGTGCCATCAGTGAGGGGCAGGGCCCCACAGATACGCAGTATTTT; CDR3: CAISEGQGPTDTQYF
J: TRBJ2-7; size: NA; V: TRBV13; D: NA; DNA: TGTGCCAGCAGCTTAGGGACAGTGAGGGAGCAGTACTTC; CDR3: CASSLGTVREQYF
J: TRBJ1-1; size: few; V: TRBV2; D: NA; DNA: TGTGCCAGCAGGCTAGGGGGGGCGAACACTGAAGCTTTCTTT; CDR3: CASRLGGANTEAFF
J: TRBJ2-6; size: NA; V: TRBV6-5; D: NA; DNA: TGTGCCAGCAGTTACCGGGACTCTGGGGCCAACGTCCTGACTTTC; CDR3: CASSYRDSGANVLTF
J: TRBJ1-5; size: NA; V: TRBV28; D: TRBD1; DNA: TGTGCCAGCAGTTTAGGGACAGGGAGCAATCAGCCCCAGCATTTT; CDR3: CASSLGTGSNQPQHF
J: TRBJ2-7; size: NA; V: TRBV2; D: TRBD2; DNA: TGTGCCAGCAGTGGACTAGCGGGGGGTCTCTACGAGCAGTACTTC; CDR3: CASSGLAGGLYEQYF
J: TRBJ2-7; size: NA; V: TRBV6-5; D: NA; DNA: TGTGCCACCATGGGGCTCTCCTACGAGCAGTACTTC; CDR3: CATMGLSYEQYF
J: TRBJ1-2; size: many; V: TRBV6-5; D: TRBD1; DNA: TGTGCCAGCAGGCGGACAGGGACGGATGGCTACACCTTC; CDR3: CASRRTGTDGYTF
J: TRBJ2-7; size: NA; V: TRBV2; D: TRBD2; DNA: TGTGCCAGCAGTGAAAGCGGGAGGGCCCTCGTCGAGCAGTACTTC; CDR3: CASSESGRALVEQYF
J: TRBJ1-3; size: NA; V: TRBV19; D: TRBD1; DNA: TGTGCCAGTACCCAAAACCGGGACAGGCTCTCTGGAAACACCATATATTTT; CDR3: CASTQNRDRLSGNTIYF
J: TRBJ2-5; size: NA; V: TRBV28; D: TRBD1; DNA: TGTGCCAGCAGTTTCGGGACAGAGCAAGAGACCCAGTACTTC; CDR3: CASSFGTEQETQYF
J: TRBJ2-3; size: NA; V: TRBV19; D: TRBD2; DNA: TGTGCCAGTAACCTGGGGGGGAGCACAGATACGCAGTATTTT; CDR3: CASNLGGSTDTQYF
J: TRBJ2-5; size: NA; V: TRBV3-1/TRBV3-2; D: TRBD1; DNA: TGTGCCAGCAGCCAAAACAGGGGAAGTAGCCAAGAGACCCAGTACTTC; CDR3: CASSQNRGSSQETQYF
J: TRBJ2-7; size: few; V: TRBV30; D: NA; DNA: NA; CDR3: CAWSSGRGYEQYF
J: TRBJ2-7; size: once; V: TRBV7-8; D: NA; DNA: TGTGCCAGCAGCACTGGTTCCTACGAGCAGTACTTC; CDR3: CASSTGSYEQYF
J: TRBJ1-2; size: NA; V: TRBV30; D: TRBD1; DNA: TGTGCCTGGAGTGTGAAAGGGGAACAGGGGGTTGGCTACACCTTC; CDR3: CAWSVKGEQGVGYTF